This T cell receptor (beta chain) originates from a study of long-term antiretroviral therapy in people with HIV. Overall study results and limits: Clones showing expansion before ART dominated the repertoire at all time points. Repertoires from HIV showed CDR3 length ranges narrower than those of controls.

It was version v3.0 of the immunoSEQ assay that was run at survey level. Sequenced by immunoSEQ multiplex PCR; TCRdb stores in-frame clones only, minus some. Counted here are 40,000 or so clones, 65% to 90% occurring once; the ten biggest clones make up about an eighth. This CDR3 spans 16 amino acids. Trimming removed 5 bases at V and 0 bases at J, with 13 bases between. Germline CDR1 and CDR2: LGHNA and YNFKEQ. With respect to this clone: The antigen remains unidentified.

This sample comprised unsorted PBMCs, obtained 0.3 years after starting antiretroviral therapy. The V and J genes are TRBV4-2 and TRBJ1-4, with unresolved D. The TCR comes from a young man with HIV. This CDR3 is CASSAQRKATNEKLFF. CDR3 in DNA: TGTGCCAGCAGCGCGCAGAGGAAGGCAACTAATGAAAAACTGTTTTTT.